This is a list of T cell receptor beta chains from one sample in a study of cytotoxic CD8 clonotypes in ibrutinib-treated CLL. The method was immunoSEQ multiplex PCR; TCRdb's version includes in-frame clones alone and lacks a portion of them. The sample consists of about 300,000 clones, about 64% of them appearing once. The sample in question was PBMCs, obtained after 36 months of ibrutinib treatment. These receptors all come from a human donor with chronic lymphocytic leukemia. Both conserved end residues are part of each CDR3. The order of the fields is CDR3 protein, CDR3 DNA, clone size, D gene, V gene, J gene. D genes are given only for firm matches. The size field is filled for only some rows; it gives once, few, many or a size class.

CDR3 protein: CASSQDIGRGPEQYF; CDR3 DNA: TGCGCCAGCAGCCAAGATATTGGCAGGGGCCCCGAGCAGTACTTC; clone size: NA; D gene: NA; V gene: TRBV4-1; J gene: TRBJ2-7
CDR3 protein: CIDPGDVAYEQYF; CDR3 DNA: TGCATTGACCCAGGCGACGTTGCCTACGAGCAGTACTTC; clone size: NA; D gene: NA; V gene: TRBV29-1; J gene: TRBJ2-7
CDR3 protein: CASSSEGTDTQYF; CDR3 DNA: TGTGCCAGCAGCTCTGAGGGCACAGATACGCAGTATTTT; clone size: NA; D gene: NA; V gene: TRBV7-2; J gene: TRBJ2-3
CDR3 protein: CASQRTGVETQYF; CDR3 DNA: TGTGCCAGCCAAAGGACAGGGGTAGAGACCCAGTACTTC; clone size: NA; D gene: TRBD1; V gene: TRBV7-7; J gene: TRBJ2-5
CDR3 protein: CASSRVGNTEAFF; CDR3 DNA: TGTGCCAGTAGCAGAGTCGGAAACACTGAAGCTTTCTTT; clone size: once; D gene: NA; V gene: TRBV19; J gene: TRBJ1-1
CDR3 protein: CASSTSGGSYEQYF; CDR3 DNA: TGTGCCAGTAGTACGTCAGGGGGGTCCTACGAGCAGTACTTC; clone size: NA; D gene: NA; V gene: TRBV19; J gene: TRBJ2-7
CDR3 protein: CASSDAGSRIYYEQYF; CDR3 DNA: TGTGCCAGCAGTGACGCTGGGTCTAGAATATACTACGAGCAGTACTTC; clone size: NA; D gene: NA; V gene: TRBV6-4; J gene: TRBJ2-7
CDR3 protein: CASRMTGGNEKLFF; CDR3 DNA: TGTGCCAGCAGGATGACAGGGGGAAATGAAAAACTGTTTTTT; clone size: NA; D gene: TRBD1; V gene: TRBV6-5; J gene: TRBJ1-4
CDR3 protein: CASRGQVSSYEQYF; CDR3 DNA: TGTGCCAGCAGAGGACAGGTTAGCTCCTACGAGCAGTACTTC; clone size: NA; D gene: TRBD1; V gene: TRBV6-6; J gene: TRBJ2-7
CDR3 protein: CASSLRLAGGTDTQYF; CDR3 DNA: TGTGCCAGCAGCTTAAGACTAGCGGGGGGCACAGATACGCAGTATTTT; clone size: NA; D gene: TRBD2; V gene: TRBV7-2; J gene: TRBJ2-3
CDR3 protein: CASSHTTGGSAEQYF; CDR3 DNA: TGTGCCAGCAGCCACACGACAGGGGGCTCTGCCGAGCAGTACTTC; clone size: NA; D gene: TRBD1; V gene: TRBV14; J gene: TRBJ2-7
CDR3 protein: CASSSEDGEQYF; CDR3 DNA: TGTGCCAGCAGCTCTGAAGACGGTGAGCAGTACTTC; clone size: NA; D gene: NA; V gene: TRBV11-3; J gene: TRBJ2-7
CDR3 protein: CASSYQVWQGVGYTF; CDR3 DNA: TGTGCCAGCAGTTACCAAGTTTGGCAGGGTGTAGGCTACACCTTC; clone size: few; D gene: NA; V gene: TRBV6-6; J gene: TRBJ1-2
CDR3 protein: CASSLLTGVIKTQYF; CDR3 DNA: TGTGCCAGCAGCTTACTTACGGGAGTGATAAAGACCCAGTACTTC; clone size: NA; D gene: NA; V gene: TRBV7-2; J gene: TRBJ2-5
CDR3 protein: CASSQGGMATEAFF; CDR3 DNA: TGTGCCAGCAGCCAAGGGGGGATGGCGACTGAAGCTTTCTTT; clone size: NA; D gene: NA; V gene: TRBV6-6; J gene: TRBJ1-1